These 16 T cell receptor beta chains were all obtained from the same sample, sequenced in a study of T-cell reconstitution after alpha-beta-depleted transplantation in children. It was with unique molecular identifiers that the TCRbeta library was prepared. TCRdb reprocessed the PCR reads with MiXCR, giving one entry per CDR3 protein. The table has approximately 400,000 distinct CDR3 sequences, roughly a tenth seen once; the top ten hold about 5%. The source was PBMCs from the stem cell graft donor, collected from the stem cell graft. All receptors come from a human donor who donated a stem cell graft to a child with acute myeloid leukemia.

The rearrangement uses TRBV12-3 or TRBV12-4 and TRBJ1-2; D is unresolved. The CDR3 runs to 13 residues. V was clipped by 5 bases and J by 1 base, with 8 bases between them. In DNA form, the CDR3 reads TGTGCCAGCAGTCAAACAGATAACTATGGCTACACCTTC. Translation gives CASSQTDNYGYTF.

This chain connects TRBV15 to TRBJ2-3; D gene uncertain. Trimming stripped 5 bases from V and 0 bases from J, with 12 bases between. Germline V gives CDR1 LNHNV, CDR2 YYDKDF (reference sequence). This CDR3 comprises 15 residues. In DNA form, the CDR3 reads TGTGCCACCAGCCCGCGAGTCGGGAGCACAGATACGCAGTATTTT. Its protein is CATSPRVGSTDTQYF.

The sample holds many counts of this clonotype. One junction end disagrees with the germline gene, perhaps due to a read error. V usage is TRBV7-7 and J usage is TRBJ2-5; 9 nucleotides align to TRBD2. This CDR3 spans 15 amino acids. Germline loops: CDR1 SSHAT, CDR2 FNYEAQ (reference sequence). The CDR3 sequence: CASSLSGGSQETQYF. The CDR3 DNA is TGTGCTAGCAGCTTAAGCGGGGGGAGCCAAGAGACCCAGTACTTC.

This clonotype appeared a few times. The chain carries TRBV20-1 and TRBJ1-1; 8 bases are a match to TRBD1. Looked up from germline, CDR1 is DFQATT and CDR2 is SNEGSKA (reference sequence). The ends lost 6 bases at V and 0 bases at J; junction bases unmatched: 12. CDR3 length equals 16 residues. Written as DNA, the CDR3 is TGCAGTGCCCTTTTCCCCCTACAGGGGGTGAACACTGAAGCTTTCTTT. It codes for CSALFPLQGVNTEAFF.

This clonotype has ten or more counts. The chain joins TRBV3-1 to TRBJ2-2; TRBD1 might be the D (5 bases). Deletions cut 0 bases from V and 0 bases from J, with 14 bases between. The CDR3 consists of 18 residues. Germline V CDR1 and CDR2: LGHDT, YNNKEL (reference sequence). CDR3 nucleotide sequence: TGTGCCAGCAGCCAAGATGTCAGGGTTGGTGCGAACACCGGGGAGCTGTTTTTT. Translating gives CASSQDVRVGANTGELFF.

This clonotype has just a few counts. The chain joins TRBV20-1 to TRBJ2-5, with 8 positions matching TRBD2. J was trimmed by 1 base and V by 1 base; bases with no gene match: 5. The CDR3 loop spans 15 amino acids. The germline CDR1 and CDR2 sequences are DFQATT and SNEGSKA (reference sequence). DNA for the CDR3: TGCAGTGCTAGAGCAGCGGGGGCAGGCCAAGAGACCCAGTACTTC. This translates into CSARAAGAGQETQYF.

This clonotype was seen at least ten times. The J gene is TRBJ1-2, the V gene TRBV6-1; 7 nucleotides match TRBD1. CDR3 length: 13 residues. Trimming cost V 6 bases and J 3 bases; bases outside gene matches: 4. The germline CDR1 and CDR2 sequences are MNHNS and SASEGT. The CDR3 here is CASSRQGHYGYTF. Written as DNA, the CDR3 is TGTGCCAGCAGCCGACAGGGACACTATGGCTACACCTTC.

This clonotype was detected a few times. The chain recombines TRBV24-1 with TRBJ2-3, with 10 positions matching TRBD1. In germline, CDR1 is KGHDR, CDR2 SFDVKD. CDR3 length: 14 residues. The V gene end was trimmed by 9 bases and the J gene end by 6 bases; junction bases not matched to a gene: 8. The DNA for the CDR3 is TGTGCCACCTCCCGGGACAGGGGTTCGGATACGCAGTATTTT. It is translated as CATSRDRGSDTQYF.

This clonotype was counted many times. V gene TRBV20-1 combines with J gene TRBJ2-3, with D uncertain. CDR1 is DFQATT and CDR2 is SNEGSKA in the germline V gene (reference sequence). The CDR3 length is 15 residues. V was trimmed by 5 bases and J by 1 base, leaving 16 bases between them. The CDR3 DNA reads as TGCAGTGCTCTACCACTTTCGAAGGGCACAGATACGCAGTATTTT. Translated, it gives CSALPLSKGTDTQYF.

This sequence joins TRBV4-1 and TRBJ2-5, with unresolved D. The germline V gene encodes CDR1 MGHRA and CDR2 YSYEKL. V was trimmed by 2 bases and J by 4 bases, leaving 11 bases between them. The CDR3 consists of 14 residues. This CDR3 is CASSQMVRVETQYF. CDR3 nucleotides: TGCGCCAGCAGCCAAATGGTCCGGGTAGAGACCCAGTACTTC.

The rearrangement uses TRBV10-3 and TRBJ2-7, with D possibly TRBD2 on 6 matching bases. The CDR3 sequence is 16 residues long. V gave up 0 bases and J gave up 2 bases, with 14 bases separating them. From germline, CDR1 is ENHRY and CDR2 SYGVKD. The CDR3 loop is CAISESTRGGAYEQYF. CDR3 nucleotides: TGTGCCATCAGTGAGTCGACTCGAGGCGGGGCCTACGAGCAGTACTTC.

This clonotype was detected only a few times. The CDR3 coding sequence is TGTGCCATCAGAAACCGGACCGGGACTAGCAAGAACACCGGGGAGCTGTTTTTT. Amino acids: CAIRNRTGTSKNTGELFF. The chain recombines TRBV10-3 with TRBJ2-2, with 9 positions matching TRBD2. The germline CDR1 and CDR2 sequences are ENHRY and SYGVKD. The CDR3 spans 18 residues. V was pared by 6 bases and J by 1 base, with 12 bases of the junction left unmatched.

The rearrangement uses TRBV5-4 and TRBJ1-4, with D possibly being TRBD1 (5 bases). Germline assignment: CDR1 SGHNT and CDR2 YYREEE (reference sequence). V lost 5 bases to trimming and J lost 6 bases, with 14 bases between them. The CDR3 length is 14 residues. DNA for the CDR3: TGTGCCAGCAGTATCAGGGTGGATCATGAAAAACTGTTTTTT. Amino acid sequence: CASSIRVDHEKLFF.

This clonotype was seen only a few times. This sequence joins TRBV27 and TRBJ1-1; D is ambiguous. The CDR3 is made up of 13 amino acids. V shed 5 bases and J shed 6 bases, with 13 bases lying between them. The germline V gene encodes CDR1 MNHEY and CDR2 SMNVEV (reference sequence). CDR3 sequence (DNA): TGTGCCAGCAGTAACCGTCTGGGTTCTGAAGCTTTCTTT. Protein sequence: CASSNRLGSEAFF.

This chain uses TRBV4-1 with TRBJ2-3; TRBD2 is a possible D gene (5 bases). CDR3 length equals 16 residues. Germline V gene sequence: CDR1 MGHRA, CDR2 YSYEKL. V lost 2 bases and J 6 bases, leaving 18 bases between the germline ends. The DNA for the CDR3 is TGCGCCAGCAGCCAACCGGGGAGCGGAGCAACCGATACGCAGTATTTT. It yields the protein CASSQPGSGATDTQYF.

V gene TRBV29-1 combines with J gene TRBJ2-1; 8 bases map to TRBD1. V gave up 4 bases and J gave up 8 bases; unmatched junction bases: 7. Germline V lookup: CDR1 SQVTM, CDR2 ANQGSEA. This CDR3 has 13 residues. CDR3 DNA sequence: TGCAGCGTTGTTCAGGGGGCGCAGGATGAGCAGTTCTTC. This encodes CSVVQGAQDEQFF.